This TCR beta chain derives from a study of T cells after yellow fever vaccination. Study-level information: For low cell numbers, libraries were made with SMART-Seq v4 Ultra Low Input.

Study results and caveats: Clonotypes shared by both compartments, CD4 and CD8, made up a small share. Primary-vaccination clones mostly resurfaced post-booster (more than 95% CD4, 75% to 90% CD8).

This clonotype occurred many times. Its antigen remains unidentified. CDR1 and CDR2 (germline): SGHDT, YYEEEE. V trimming: 4 bases; J trimming: 5 bases; junction bases outside the gene matches: 9. The CDR3 has 14 amino acids. TCRdb fed the 5' RACE reads into MiXCR, producing one record per CDR3 protein. This table has more than 120,000 distinct CDR3 sequences, less than 9.5% appearing once. V and J are TRBV5-6 and TRBJ2-7; 7 positions agree with TRBD1. Material: CD4+ T cells sorted from PBMCs, obtained 5 days after the yellow fever booster vaccination. This sequence originates from a young man who received the YFV17D yellow fever vaccine. For the CDR3, the DNA is TGTGCCAGCAGCCGGGTGGGCAGGGGGAACGAGCAGTACTTC. It codes for CASSRVGRGNEQYF.